This TCR beta chain originates from a study of blood T cell repertoires in COVID-19. At the level of the study: COVID-19 samples collected from the United States, Italy and Spain covered acute and convalescent phases. The analysed material was cDNA or gDNA that came from T cells, B-cell-depleted T cells, or PBMCs.

Seattle's cohort entered during active infection and was followed longitudinally. Original data processing: Using reference gene primer amplification, nucleated cell counts were estimated. Sequencing used immunoSEQ multiplex PCR; TCRdb keeps in-frame clones, though not all of them. The DNA was the basis for D and trimming; V, J and clone size are from that table. The top ten clones hold roughly 0.84% of a sample with about 480,000 clones, 89% of them seen once. This receptor was obtained from a man younger than 35 with COVID-19, enrolled during active disease. Sequenced input: peripheral blood.

The CDR3 bases are TGTGCCAGCAGCAAAGTGAGCGGGGGGGTGGTCAAAAACATTCAGTACTTC. Translated: CASSKVSGGVVKNIQYF. V is TRBV21-1 and J is TRBJ2-4; the table's TRBD2 call for D was not verified on the DNA. TRBV21-1 has pseudogene status. There are 17 residues in the CDR3.